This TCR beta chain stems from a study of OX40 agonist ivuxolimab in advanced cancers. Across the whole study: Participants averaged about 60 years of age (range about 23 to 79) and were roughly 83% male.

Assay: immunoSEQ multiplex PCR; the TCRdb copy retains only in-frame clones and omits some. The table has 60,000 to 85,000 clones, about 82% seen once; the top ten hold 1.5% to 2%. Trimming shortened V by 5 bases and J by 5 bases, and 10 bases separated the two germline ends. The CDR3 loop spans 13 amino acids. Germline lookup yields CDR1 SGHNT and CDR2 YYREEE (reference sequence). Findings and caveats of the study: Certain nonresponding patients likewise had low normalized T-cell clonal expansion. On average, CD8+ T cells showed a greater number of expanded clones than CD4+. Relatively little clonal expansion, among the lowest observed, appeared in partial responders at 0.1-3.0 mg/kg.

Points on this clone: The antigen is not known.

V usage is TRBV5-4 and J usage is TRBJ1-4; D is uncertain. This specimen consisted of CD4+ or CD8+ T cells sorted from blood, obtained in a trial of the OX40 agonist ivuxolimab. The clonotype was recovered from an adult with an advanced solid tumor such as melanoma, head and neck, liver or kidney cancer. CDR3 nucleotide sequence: TGTGCCAGCAGTCAACTGAAGAATGAAAAACTGTTTTTT. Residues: CASSQLKNEKLFF.